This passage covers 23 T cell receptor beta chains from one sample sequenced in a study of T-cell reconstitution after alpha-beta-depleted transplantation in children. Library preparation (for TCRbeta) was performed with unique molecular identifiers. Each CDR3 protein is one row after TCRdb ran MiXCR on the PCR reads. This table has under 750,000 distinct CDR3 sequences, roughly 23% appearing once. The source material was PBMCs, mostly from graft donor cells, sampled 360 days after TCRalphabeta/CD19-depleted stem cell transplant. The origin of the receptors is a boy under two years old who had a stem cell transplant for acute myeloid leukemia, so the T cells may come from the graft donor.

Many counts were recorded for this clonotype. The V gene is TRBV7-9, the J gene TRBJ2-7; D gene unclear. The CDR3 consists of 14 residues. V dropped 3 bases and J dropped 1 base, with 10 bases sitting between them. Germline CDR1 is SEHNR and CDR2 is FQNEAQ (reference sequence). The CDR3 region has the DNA TGTGCCAGCAGCTTCCCCCCATTATCCTACGAGCAGTACTTC. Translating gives CASSFPPLSYEQYF. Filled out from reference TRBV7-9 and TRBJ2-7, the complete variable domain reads DTGVSQNPRHKITKRGQNVTFRCDPISEHNRLYWYRQTLGQGPEFLTYFQNEAQLEKSRLLSDRFSAERPKGSFSTLEIQRTEQGDSAMYLCASSFPPLSYEQYFGPGTRLTVT.

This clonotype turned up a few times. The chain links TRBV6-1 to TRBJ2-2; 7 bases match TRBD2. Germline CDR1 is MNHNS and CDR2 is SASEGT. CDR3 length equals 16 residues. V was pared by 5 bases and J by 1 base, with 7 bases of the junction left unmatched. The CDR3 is CASSLSSGWNTGELFF. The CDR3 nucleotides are TGTGCCAGCAGTCTCTCTAGCGGATGGAACACCGGGGAGCTGTTTTTT.

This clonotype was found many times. CDR3 sequence: CASSFPRLKETQYF. DNA for the CDR3: TGTGCCAGCAGTTTCCCACGATTAAAAGAGACCCAGTACTTC. The chain links TRBV28 to TRBJ2-5; D not certain. V gave up 3 bases and J gave up 3 bases, with 11 bases separating them. Germline loops: CDR1 MDHEN, CDR2 SYDVKM. This CDR3 has 14 amino acids.

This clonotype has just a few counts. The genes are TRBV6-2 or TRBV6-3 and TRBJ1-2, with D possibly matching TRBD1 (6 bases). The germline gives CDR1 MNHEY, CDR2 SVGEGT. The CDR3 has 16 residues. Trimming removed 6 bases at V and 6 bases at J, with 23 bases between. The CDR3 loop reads CASSLPGYGGLNGYTF. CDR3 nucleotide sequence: TGTGCCAGCAGCCTCCCCGGGTACGGGGGCCTGAATGGCTACACCTTC.

The CDR3 coding sequence is TGTGCCAGCAGTTCCCGACGAGGCATGAACACTGAAGCTTTCTTT. This codes for CASSSRRGMNTEAFF. The V gene is TRBV12-3 or TRBV12-4, the J gene TRBJ1-1, with D hard to call. CDR3 length equals 15 residues. V lost 4 bases and J 0 bases, leaving 12 bases between the germline ends.

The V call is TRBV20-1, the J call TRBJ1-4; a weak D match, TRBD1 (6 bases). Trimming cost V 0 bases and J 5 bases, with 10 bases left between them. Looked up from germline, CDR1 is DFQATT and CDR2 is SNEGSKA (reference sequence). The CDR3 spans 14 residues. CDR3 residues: CSAREGAKNEKLFF. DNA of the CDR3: TGCAGTGCTAGAGAGGGGGCCAAAAATGAAAAACTGTTTTTT.

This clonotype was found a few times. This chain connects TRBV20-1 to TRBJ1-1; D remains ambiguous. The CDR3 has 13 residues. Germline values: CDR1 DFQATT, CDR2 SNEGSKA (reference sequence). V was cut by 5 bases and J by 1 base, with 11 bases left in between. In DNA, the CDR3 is TGCAGTGCTCGGCAGACGGGGAACACTGAAGCTTTCTTT. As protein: CSARQTGNTEAFF.

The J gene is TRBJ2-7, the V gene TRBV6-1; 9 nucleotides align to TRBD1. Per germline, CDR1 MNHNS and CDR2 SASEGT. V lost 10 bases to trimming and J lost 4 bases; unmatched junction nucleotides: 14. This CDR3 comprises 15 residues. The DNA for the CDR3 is TGTGCCACATCCGCGGTAGGGACAGGGACTTACGAGCAGTACTTC. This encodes CATSAVGTGTYEQYF.

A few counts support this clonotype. CDR3 protein: CSAINNEQFF. For the CDR3, the DNA is TGCAGTGCAATAAACAATGAGCAGTTCTTC. The chain recombines TRBV20-1 with TRBJ2-1; D is unclear. CDR3 length: 10 amino acids. CDR1 is DFQATT, CDR2 SNEGSKA, per germline (reference sequence). V lost 6 bases and J 5 bases, leaving 5 bases between the germline ends.

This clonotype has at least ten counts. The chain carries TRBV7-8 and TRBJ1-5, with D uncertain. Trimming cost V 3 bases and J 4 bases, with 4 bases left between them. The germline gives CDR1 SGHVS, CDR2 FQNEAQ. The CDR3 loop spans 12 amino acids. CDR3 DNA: TGTGCCAGCAGCTTGGTGAATCAGCCCCAGCATTTT. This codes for CASSLVNQPQHF.

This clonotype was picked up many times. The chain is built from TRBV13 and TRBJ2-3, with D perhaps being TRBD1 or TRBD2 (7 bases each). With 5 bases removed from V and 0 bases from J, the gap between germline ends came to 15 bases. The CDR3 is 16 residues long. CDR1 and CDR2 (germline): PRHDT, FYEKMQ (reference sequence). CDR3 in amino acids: CASSPRGGPSTDTQYF. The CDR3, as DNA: TGTGCCAGCAGCCCCAGGGGGGGACCTAGCACAGATACGCAGTATTTT.

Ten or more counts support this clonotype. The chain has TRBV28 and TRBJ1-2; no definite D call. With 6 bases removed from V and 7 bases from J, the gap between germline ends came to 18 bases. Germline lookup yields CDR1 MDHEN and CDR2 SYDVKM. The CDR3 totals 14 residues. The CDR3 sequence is CASSPSGNGSGYTF. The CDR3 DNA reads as TGTGCCAGCAGCCCGAGTGGTAACGGTAGTGGCTACACCTTC.

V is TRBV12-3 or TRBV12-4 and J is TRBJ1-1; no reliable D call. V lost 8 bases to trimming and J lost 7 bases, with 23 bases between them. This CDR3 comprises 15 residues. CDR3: CASLRDLGQPNEAFF. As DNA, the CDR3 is TGTGCCAGCCTGAGAGATCTCGGCCAGCCCAATGAAGCTTTCTTT.

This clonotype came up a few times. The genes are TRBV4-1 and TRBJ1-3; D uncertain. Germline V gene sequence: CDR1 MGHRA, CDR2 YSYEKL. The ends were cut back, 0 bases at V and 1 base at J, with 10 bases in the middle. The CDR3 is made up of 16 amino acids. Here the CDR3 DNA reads TGCGCCAGCAGCCAAGATCTAGGCCCTTCTGGAAACACCATATATTTT. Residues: CASSQDLGPSGNTIYF.

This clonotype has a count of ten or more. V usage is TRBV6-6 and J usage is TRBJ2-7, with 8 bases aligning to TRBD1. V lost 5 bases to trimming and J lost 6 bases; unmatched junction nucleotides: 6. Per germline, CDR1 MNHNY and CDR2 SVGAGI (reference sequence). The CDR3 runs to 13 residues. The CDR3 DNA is TGTGCCAGCAGTAGGACAGGGATGGTCGAGCAGTACTTC. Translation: CASSRTGMVEQYF.

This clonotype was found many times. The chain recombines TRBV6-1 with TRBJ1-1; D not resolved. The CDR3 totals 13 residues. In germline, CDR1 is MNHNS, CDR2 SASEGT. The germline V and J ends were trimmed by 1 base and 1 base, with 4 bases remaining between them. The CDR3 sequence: CASSEGGNTEAFF. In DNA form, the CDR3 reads TGTGCCAGCAGTGAAGGAGGGAACACTGAAGCTTTCTTT.

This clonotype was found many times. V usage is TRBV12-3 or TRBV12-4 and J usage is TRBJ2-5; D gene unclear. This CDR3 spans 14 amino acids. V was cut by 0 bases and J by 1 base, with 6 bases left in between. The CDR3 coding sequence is TGTGCCAGCAGTTTAGCCCAGATCCAAGAGACCCAGTACTTC. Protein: CASSLAQIQETQYF.

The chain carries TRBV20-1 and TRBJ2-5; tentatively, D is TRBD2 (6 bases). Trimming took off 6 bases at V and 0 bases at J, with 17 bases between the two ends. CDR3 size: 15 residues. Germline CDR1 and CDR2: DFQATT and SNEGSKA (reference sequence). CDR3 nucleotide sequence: TGCAGTGCCGACGGAGGGCAGACAAACCAAGAGACCCAGTACTTC. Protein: CSADGGQTNQETQYF.

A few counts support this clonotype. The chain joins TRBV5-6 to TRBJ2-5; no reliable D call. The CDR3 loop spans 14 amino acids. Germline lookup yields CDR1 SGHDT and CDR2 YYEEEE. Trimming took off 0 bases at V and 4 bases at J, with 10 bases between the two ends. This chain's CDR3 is CASSLALRGETQYF. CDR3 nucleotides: TGTGCCAGCAGCTTGGCTCTGCGAGGAGAGACCCAGTACTTC. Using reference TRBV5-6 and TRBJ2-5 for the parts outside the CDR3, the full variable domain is DAGVTQSPTHLIKTRGQQVTLRCSPKSGHDTVSWYQQALGQGPQFIFQYYEEEERQRGNFPDRFSGHQFPNYSSELNVNALLLGDSALYLCASSLALRGETQYFGPGTRLLVL.

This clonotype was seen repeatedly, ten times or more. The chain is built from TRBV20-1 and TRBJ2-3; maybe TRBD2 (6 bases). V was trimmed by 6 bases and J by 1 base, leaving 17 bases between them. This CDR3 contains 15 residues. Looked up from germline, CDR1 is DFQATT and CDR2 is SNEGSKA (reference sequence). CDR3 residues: CSAPPGGSRTDTQYF. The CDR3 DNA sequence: TGCAGTGCCCCACCTGGGGGGTCCCGCACAGATACGCAGTATTTT.

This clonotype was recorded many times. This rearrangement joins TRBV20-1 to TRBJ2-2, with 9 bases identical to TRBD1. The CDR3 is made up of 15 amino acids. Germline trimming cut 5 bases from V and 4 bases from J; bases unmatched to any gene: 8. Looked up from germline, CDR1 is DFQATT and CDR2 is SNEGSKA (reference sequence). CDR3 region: CSARSQGALTGELFF. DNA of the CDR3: TGCAGTGCTCGTTCACAGGGGGCGCTCACCGGGGAGCTGTTTTTT.

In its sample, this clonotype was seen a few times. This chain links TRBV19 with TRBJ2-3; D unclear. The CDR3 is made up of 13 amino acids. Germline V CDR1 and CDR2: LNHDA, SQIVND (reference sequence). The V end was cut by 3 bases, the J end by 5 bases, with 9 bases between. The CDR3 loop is CASSMALGDTQYF. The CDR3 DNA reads TGTGCCAGTAGTATGGCCTTGGGAGATACGCAGTATTTT.

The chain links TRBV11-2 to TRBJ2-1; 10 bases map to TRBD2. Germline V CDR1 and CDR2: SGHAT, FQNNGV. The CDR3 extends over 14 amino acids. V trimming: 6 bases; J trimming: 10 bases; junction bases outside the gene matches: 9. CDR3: CASSDSGGPREQFF. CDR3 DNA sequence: TGTGCCAGCAGTGATAGCGGGGGGCCCCGCGAGCAGTTCTTC.